These 14 T cell receptor beta chains were all obtained from the same sample, sequenced in a study of blood T cells in healthy people across ages. PCR was performed a second time for roughly 7 to 11 cycles using a sample-barcoded 5' primer and a J-beta primer mix. TCRdb itself ran the 5' RACE reads through MiXCR, one entry per CDR3 protein. The sample includes hundreds of thousands of distinct CDR3 sequences, under 25% of them seen just once. Sequencing was carried out using blood. The receptors stem from a man in his 70s in good health.

A few counts support this clonotype. The V call is TRBV11-3, the J call TRBJ1-4; D remains ambiguous. V was shortened by 2 bases and J by 8 bases, with 9 bases between the two germline ends. The CDR3 loop spans 13 amino acids. From germline, CDR1 is SGHNT and CDR2 YENEEA. The CDR3 protein is CASSLLLPEKLFF. DNA for the CDR3: TGTGCCAGCAGCTTACTTCTCCCAGAAAAACTGTTTTTT.

This clonotype showed up just once. The chain is built from TRBV20-1 and TRBJ2-7, with 7 bases aligning to TRBD2. This CDR3 contains 15 residues. J was trimmed by 1 base and V by 2 bases; bases with no gene match: 8. Germline lookup yields CDR1 DFQATT and CDR2 SNEGSKA (reference sequence). In nucleotides, the CDR3 is TGCAGTGCTAGATCATTAGTGGGAGGGTCCTACGAGCAGTACTTC. Residues: CSARSLVGGSYEQYF.

The chain joins TRBV20-1 to TRBJ2-7; possible D gene TRBD1, 5 bases. Trimming removed 0 bases at V and 1 base at J, with 13 bases between. This CDR3 spans 15 amino acids. Germline CDR1 DFQATT, CDR2 SNEGSKA (reference sequence). CDR3 bases: TGCAGTGCTAGAGATCTGACAGCGTTTTCCTACGAGCAGTACTTC. It encodes CSARDLTAFSYEQYF.

This clonotype was counted only a few times. This rearrangement joins TRBV12-3 or TRBV12-4 to TRBJ1-4; D ambiguous. V was cut by 7 bases and J by 4 bases, with 10 bases left in between. The CDR3 is made up of 13 amino acids. This chain's CDR3 is CASKMVINEKLFF. CDR3 coding DNA: TGTGCCAGCAAGATGGTGATTAATGAAAAACTGTTTTTT.

This clonotype has only a few counts. V gene TRBV20-1 combines with J gene TRBJ2-5; 9 positions agree with TRBD1. The J call may be faulty, since TRBJ2-7 better matches the DNA end. The CDR3 runs 15 residues. The germline CDR1 and CDR2 sequences are DFQATT and SNEGSKA (reference sequence). CDR3 coding DNA: TGCAGTGCTAGACCCCTGGGACAGGGTTCCTACGAGCAGTACTTC. Protein product: CSARPLGQGSYEQYF.

The CDR3 sequence: CASSFGVFDTQYF. CDR3 nucleotide sequence: TGTGCCAGCAGCTTCGGGGTGTTTGATACGCAGTATTTT. The chain carries TRBV7-3 and TRBJ2-3; D might be TRBD2 (5 bases). V lost 3 bases and J lost 6, with 10 bases in between. The length of the CDR3 is 13 residues. The germline gives CDR1 SGHTA, CDR2 FQGTGA.

This clonotype occurred a few times. The rearrangement uses TRBV10-2 and TRBJ2-1; D call uncertain. V was pared by 2 bases and J by 14 bases, with 13 bases between. Per germline, CDR1 WSHSY and CDR2 SAAADI. There are 12 residues in the CDR3. The chain's CDR3 is CASSEIYPEKFF. For the CDR3, the DNA is TGCGCCAGCAGTGAGATCTACCCAGAGAAGTTCTTC.

Notes on this clonotype: A much larger clone lies one base from this, so it may be a read error. The V and J genes are TRBV4-1 and TRBJ2-7; 8 nucleotides agree with TRBD2. This CDR3 is 15 amino acids long. CDR1 is MGHRA, CDR2 YSYEKL, per germline. CDR3 in amino acids: CASNQVVQREREQYF. The CDR3 region has the DNA TGCGCCAGCAACCAAGTCGTCCAGCGGGAGCGCGAGCAGTACTTC.

The chain is built from TRBV7-8 and TRBJ1-2, with D possibly TRBD1 on 5 matching bases. CDR3 length equals 15 residues. The ends were cut back, 8 bases at V and 7 bases at J, with 23 bases in the middle. Germline-derived CDR1 and CDR2 are SGHVS and FQNEAQ. CDR3 coding DNA: TGTGCCAGCGGGACCGGTTTCGTCCTTCGCTTTGGCTACACCTTC. Translating gives CASGTGFVLRFGYTF.

As to this clonotype: An end of the junction does not agree with germline; a read error may underlie this. The V gene is TRBV28, the J gene TRBJ1-3, with D uncertain. The germline V gene encodes CDR1 MDHEN and CDR2 SYDVKM. The CDR3 loop spans 15 amino acids. The CDR3 sequence is CASGLWPSSGNTIYF. For the CDR3, the DNA is TGTGCCAGCGGTTTGTGGCCATCCTCTGGAAACACCATATATTTT.

This clonotype was seen more than once but under ten times. The gene calls are TRBV6-2 or TRBV6-3 and TRBJ2-7; 11 positions agree with TRBD2. CDR3 length: 14 amino acids. In germline, CDR1 is MNHEY, CDR2 SVGEGT. J gave up 4 bases and V 7 bases, and 6 bases lay outside the gene matches. The CDR3 sequence is CASTLGTSGYEQYF. The DNA for the CDR3 is TGTGCCAGCACCCTCGGGACTAGCGGTTACGAGCAGTACTTC.

The chain links TRBV20-1 to TRBJ2-1; D is unresolved. CDR3 length equals 13 residues. Germline CDR1 reads DFQATT; CDR2 reads SNEGSKA (reference sequence). Trimming stripped 8 bases from V and 0 bases from J, with 11 bases between. This chain's CDR3 is CSSSESSYNEQFF. The CDR3 DNA sequence: TGCAGTTCCAGCGAGAGCTCCTACAATGAGCAGTTCTTC.

This clonotype has only a few counts. The chain carries TRBV7-2 and TRBJ2-5; 11 positions agree with TRBD2. The J call may be incorrect, as the DNA end agrees better with TRBJ2-7. The length of the CDR3 is 15 residues. The germline CDR1 and CDR2 sequences are SGHTA and FQGNSA. The CDR3 reads CASSIGTSGSYEQYF. The CDR3 DNA follows: TGTGCCAGCAGCATCGGGACTAGCGGATCCTACGAGCAGTACTTC.

The chain links TRBV7-2 to TRBJ2-1; TRBD2 might be the D (5 bases). Germline assignment: CDR1 SGHTA and CDR2 FQGNSA. The CDR3 loop spans 16 amino acids. V dropped 1 base and J dropped 6 bases, with 16 bases sitting between them. CDR3 in DNA: TGTGCCAGCAGCTTAGAAGGCGGGTCCTCGCGCAATGAGCAGTTCTTC. The encoded protein is CASSLEGGSSRNEQFF.